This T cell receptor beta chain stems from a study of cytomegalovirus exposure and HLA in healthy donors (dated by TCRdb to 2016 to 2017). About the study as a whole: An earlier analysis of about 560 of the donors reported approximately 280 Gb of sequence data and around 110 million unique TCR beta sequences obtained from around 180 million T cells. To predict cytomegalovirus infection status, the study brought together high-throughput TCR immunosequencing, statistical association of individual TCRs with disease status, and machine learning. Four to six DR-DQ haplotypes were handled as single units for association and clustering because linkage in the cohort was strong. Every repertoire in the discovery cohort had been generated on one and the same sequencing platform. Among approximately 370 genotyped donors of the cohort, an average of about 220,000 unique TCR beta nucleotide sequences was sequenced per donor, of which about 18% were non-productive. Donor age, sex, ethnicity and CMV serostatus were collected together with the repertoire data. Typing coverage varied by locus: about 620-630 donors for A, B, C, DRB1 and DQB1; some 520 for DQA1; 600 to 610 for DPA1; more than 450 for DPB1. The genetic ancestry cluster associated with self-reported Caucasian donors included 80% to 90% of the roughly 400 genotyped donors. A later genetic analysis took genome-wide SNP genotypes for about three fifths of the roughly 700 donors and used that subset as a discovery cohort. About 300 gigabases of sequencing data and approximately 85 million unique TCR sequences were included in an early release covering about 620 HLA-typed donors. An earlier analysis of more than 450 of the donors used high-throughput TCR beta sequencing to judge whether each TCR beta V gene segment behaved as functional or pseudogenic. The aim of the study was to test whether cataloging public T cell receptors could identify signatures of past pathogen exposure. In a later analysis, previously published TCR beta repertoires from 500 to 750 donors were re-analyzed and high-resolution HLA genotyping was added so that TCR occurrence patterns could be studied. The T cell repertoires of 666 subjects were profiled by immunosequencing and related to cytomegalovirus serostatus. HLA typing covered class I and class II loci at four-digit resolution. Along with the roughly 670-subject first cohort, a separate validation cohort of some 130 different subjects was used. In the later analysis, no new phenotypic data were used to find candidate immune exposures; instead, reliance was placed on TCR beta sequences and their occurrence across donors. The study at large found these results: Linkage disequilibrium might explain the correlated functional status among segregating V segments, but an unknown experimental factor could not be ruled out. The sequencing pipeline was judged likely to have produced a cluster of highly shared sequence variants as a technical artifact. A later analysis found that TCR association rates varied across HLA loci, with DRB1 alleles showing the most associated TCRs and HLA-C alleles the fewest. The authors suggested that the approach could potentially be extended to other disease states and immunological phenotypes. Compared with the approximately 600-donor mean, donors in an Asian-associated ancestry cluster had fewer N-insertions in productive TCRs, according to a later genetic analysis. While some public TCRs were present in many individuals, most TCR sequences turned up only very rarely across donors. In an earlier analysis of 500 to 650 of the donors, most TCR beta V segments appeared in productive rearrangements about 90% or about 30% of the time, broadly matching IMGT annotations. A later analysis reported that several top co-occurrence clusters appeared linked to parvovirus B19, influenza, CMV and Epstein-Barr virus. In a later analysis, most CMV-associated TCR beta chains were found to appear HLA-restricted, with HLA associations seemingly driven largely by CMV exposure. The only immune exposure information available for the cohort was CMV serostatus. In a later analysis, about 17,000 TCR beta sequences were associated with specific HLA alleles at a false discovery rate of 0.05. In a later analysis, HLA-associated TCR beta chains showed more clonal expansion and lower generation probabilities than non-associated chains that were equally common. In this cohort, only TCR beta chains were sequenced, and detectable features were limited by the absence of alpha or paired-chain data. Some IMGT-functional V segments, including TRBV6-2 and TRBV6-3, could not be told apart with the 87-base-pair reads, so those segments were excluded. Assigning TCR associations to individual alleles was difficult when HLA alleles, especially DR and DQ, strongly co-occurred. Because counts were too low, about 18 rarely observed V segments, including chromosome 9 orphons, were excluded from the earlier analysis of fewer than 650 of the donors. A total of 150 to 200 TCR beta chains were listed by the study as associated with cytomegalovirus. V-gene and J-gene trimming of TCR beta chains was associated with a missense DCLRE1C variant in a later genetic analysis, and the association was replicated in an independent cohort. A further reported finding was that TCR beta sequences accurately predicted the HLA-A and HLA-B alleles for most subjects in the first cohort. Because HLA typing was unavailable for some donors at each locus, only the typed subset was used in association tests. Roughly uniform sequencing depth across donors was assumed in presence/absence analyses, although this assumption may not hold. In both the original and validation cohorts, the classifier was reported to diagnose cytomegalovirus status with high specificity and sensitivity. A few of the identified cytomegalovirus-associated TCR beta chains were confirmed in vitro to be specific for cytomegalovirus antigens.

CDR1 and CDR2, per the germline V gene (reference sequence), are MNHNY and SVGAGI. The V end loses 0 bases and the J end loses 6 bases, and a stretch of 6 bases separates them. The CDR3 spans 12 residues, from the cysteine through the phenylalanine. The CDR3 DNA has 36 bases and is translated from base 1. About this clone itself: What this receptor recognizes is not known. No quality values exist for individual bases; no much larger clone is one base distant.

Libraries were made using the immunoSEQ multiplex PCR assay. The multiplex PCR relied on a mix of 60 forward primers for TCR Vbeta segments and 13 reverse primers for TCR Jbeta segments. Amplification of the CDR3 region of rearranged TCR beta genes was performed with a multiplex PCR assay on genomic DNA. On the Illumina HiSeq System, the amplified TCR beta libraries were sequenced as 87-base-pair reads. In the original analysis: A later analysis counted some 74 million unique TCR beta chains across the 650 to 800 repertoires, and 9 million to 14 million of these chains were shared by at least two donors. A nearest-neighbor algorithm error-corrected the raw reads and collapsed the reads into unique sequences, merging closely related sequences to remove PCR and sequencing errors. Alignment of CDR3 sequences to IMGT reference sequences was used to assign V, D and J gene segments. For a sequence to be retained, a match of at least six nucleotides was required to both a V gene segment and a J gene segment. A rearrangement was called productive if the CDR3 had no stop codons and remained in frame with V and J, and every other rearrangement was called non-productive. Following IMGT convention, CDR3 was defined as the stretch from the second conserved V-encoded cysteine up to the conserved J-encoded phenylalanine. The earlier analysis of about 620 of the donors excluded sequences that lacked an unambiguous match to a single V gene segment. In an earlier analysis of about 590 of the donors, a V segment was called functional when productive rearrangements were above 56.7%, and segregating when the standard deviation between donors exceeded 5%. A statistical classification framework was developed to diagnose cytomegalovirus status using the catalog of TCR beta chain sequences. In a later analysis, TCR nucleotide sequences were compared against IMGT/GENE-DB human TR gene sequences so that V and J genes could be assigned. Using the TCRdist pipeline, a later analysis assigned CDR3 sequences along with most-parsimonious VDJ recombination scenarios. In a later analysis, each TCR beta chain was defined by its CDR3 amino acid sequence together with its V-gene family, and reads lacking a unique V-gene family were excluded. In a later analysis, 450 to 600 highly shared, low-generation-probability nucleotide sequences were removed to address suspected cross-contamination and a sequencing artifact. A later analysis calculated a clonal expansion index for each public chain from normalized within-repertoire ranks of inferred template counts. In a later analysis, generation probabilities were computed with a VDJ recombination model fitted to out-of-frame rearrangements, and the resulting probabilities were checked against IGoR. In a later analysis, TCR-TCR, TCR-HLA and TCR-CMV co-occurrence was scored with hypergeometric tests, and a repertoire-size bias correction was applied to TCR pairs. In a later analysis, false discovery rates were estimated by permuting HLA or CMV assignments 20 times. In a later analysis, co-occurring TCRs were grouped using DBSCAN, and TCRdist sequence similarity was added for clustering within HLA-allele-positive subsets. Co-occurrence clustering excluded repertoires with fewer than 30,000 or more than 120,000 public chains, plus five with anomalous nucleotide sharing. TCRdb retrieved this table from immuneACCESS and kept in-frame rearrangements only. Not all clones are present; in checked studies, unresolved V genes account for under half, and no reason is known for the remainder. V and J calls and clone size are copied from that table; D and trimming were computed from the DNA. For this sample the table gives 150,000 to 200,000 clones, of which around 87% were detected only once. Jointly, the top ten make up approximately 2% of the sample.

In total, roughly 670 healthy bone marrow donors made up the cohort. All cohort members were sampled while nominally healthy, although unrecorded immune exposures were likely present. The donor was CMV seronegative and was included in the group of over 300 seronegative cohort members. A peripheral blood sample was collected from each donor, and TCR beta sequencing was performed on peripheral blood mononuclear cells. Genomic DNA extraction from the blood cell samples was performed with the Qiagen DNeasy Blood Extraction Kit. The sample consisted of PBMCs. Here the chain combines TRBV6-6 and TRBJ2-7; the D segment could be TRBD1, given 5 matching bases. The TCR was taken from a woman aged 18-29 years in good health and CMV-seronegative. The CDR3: CASSYSRGEQYF. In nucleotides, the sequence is TGTGCCAGCAGTTACTCAAGGGGCGAGCAGTACTTC.